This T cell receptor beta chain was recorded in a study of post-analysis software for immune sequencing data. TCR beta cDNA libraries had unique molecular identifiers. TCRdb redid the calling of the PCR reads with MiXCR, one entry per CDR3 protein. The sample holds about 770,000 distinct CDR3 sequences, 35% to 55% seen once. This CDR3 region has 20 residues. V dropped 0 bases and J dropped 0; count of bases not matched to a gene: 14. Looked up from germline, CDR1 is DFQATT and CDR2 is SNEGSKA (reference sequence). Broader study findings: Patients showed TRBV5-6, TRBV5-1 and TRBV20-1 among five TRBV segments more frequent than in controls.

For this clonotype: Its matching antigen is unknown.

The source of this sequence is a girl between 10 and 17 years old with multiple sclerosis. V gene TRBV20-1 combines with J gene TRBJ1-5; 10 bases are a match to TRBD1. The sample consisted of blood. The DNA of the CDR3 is TGCAGTGCTAGAGAGGGACAGGGGATACCCTTAGATGATAGCAATCAGCCCCAGCATTTT. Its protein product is CSAREGQGIPLDDSNQPQHF.